This TCR beta chain appears in the sequencing data of a study of tumor and adjacent non-tumor tissue in lung cancer. Study-wide context: Patients were aged about 31 to 76, 10 men and 5 women, stage I to III.

RNA was extracted from bulk tissue without any cell sorting. This non-tumor lung sample came from over 3 cm beyond the tumor edge. Donors were chemotherapy-naive, newly diagnosed lung cancer surgical patients in China, August–November 2014. Note on this clonotype: Its matching antigen is unknown.

V lost 0 bases, J lost 6 bases, and 12 bases lay in between. From germline, CDR1 is MNHEY and CDR2 SMNVEV (reference sequence). This CDR3 region has 14 residues. General observations from the study: Compared with tumor, normal lung showed significantly lower TCR diversity.

TCRbeta libraries were built with three rounds of nested PCR, modified from ARM-PCR. Via MiXCR, TCRdb re-called the multiplex PCR reads, giving one row per CDR3 protein. The top ten clones hold under 50% of a sample with tens of thousands of distinct CDR3 sequences, around 80% of them seen once. The clonotype comes from a man aged 65 to 85 with non-small cell lung cancer. The chain joins TRBV27 to TRBJ2-7; a possible D gene is TRBD1 (6 bases). The sample was distant non-tumor lung tissue. In DNA, the CDR3 is TGTGCCAGCAGTTTATCATCCAGGGGTAGCGAGCAGTACTTC. Protein sequence: CASSLSSRGSEQYF.